This record concerns one TCR beta chain sequence. Its target is not known. This CDR3 is built from 18 residues. Trimming pared 0 bases from V and 0 bases from J, leaving 16 bases between. Germline values: CDR1 SGDLS, CDR2 YYNGEE. These data originate in a study of graft-versus-host responses after intestinal transplantation. Points from the study as a whole: Graft-donor T cell macrochimerism coincided with high graft-versus-host to host-versus-graft clonal ratios in allografts.

Sequencing used immunoSEQ multiplex PCR; TCRdb keeps in-frame clones, though not all of them. The table lists about 70,000 clones, about 90% of them singletons. This sample comprised unstimulated CD8+ T cells sorted from spleen or lymph node cells, obtained before intestinal transplant. The chain uses TRBV9 and TRBJ1-3; tentative D call: TRBD1 (5 bases). The TCR comes from a human donor who received an intestinal transplant. CDR3 loop: CASSVEKGSVVSGNTIYF. The CDR3 DNA follows: TGTGCCAGCAGCGTAGAAAAGGGGTCGGTGGTCTCTGGAAACACCATATATTTT. The whole variable domain, remainder taken from reference TRBV9 and TRBJ1-3, is DSGVTQTPKHLITATGQRVTLRCSPRSGDLSVYWYQQSLDQGLQFLIQYYNGEERAKGNILERFSAQQFPDLHSELNLSSLELGDSALYFCASSVEKGSVVSGNTIYFGEGSWLTVV.